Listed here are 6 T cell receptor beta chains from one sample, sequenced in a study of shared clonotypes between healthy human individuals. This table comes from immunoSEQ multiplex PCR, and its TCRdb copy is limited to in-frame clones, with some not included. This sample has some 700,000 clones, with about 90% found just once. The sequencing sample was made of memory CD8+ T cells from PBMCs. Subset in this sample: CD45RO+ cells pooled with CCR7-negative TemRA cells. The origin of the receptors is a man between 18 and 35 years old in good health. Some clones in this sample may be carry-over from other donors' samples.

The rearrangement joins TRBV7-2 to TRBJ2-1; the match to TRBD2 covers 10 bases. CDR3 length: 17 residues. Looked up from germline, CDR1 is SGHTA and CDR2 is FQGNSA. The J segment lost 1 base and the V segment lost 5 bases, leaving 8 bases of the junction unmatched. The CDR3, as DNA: TGTGCCAGCAGCATTAGCGGGAGGCTTTATTCCTACAATGAGCAGTTCTTC. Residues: CASSISGRLYSYNEQFF.

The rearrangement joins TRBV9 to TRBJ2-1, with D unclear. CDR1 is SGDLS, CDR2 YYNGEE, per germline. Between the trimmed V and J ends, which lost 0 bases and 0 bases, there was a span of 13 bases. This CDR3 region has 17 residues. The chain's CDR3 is CASSVAMTLSSYNEQFF. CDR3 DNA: TGTGCCAGCAGCGTAGCTATGACGCTGAGCTCCTACAATGAGCAGTTCTTC. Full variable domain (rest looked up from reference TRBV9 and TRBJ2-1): DSGVTQTPKHLITATGQRVTLRCSPRSGDLSVYWYQQSLDQGLQFLIQYYNGEERAKGNILERFSAQQFPDLHSELNLSSLELGDSALYFCASSVAMTLSSYNEQFFGPGTRLTVL.

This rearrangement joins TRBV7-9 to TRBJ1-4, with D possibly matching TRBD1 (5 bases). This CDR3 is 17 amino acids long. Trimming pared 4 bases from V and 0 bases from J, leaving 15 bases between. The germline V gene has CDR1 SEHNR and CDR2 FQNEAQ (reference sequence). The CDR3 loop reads CASSYRDGRATNEKLFF. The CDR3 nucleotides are TGTGCCAGCAGCTACCGGGACGGCCGTGCAACTAATGAAAAACTGTTTTTT. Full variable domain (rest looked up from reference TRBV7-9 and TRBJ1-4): DTGVSQNPRHKITKRGQNVTFRCDPISEHNRLYWYRQTLGQGPEFLTYFQNEAQLEKSRLLSDRFSAERPKGSFSTLEIQRTEQGDSAMYLCASSYRDGRATNEKLFFGSGTQLSVL.

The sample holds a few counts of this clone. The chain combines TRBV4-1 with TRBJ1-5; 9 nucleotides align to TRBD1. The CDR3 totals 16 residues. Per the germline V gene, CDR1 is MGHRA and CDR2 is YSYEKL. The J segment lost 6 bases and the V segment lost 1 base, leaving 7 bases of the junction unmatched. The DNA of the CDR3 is TGCGCCAGCAGCCAAGCCACGAGGACAGGGGTTCAGCCCCAGCATTTT. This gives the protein CASSQATRTGVQPQHF.

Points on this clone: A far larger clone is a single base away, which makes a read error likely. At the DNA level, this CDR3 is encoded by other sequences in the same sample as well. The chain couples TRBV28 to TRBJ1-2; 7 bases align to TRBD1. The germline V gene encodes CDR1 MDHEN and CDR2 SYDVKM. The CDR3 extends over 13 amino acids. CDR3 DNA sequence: TGTGCAAGCACTCGGGACAGTGTCTATGGCTACACCTTC. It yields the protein CASTRDSVYGYTF.

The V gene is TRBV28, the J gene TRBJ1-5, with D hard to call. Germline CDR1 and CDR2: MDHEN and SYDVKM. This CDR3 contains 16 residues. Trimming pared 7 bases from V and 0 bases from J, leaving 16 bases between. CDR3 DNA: TGTGCCAGCAATATCCGGACGACTTATAGCAATCAGCCCCAGCATTTT. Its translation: CASNIRTTYSNQPQHF.